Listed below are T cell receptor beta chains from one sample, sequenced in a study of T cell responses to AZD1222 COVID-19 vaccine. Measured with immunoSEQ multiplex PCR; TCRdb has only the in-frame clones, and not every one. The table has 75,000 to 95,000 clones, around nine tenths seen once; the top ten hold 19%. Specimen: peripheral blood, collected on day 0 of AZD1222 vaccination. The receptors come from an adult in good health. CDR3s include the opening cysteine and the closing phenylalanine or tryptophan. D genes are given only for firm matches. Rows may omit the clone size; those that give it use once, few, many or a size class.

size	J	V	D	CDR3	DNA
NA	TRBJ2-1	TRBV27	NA	CASSFGRVYEQFF	TGTGCCAGCAGTTTCGGCCGCGTCTATGAGCAGTTCTTC
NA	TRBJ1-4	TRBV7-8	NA	CASSFTTATNEKLFF	TGTGCCAGCAGCTTCACGACCGCAACTAATGAAAAACTGTTTTTT
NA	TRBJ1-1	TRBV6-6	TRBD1	CASSYSTRGRVAFF	TGTGCCAGCAGTTACTCGACAAGGGGGCGCGTAGCTTTCTTT
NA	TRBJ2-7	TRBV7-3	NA	CASSLGEAYEQYF	TGTGCCAGCAGCTTGGGGGAGGCCTACGAGCAGTACTTC
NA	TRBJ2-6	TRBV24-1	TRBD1	CATSRGSGANVLTF	TGTGCCACCAGCAGGGGGTCAGGGGCCAACGTCCTGACTTTC
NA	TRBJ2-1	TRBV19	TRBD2	CASSIDPGTSRFF	TGTGCCAGTAGTATAGATCCAGGGACTAGCCGGTTCTTC
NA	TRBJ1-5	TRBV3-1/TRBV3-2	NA	CASSQDHSNQPQHF	TGTGCCAGCAGCCAAGATCACAGCAATCAGCCCCAGCATTTT
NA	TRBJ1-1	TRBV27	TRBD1	CASSLWGRTGDAFF	TGTGCCAGCAGTTTATGGGGTCGAACAGGGGATGCTTTCTTT
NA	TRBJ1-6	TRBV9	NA	CASSANNSPLHF	TGTGCCAGCAGCGCGAATAATTCACCCCTCCACTTT
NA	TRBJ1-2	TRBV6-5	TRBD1	CASQPGGADGYTF	TGTGCCAGCCAACCAGGGGGCGCGGATGGCTACACCTTC
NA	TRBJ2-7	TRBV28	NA	CASSSGAGASYEQYF	TGTGCCAGCAGTTCAGGGGCAGGGGCCTCCTACGAGCAGTACTTC
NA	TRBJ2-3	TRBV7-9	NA	CASSPAGSYTQYF	TGTGCCAGCAGCCCCGCAGGGTCCTATACGCAGTATTTT
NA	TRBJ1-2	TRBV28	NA	CASSLRVDYGYTF	TGTGCCAGCAGTTTAAGAGTTGACTATGGCTACACCTTC
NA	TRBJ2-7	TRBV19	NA	CASSIRGGPYEQYF	TGTGCCAGTAGTATTAGAGGAGGCCCGTACGAGCAGTACTTC
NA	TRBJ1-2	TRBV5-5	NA	CASSFTGKGSRANYGYTF	TGTGCCAGCAGCTTTACAGGGAAAGGGAGTCGGGCTAACTATGGCTACACCTTC
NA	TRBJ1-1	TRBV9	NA	CASSVGGRGNTEAFF	TGTGCCAGCAGCGTAGGGGGCAGGGGGAACACTGAAGCTTTCTTT
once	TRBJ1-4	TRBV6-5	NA	CASSYEAGRHEKLFF	TGTGCCAGCAGTTACGAGGCAGGTCGACATGAAAAACTGTTTTTT
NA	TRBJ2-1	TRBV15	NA	CATSRAGTRFGNEQFF	TGTGCCACCAGCAGAGCTGGGACAAGGTTCGGCAATGAGCAGTTCTTC
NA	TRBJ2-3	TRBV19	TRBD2	CASTDARGTSGYF	TGTGCCAGTACCGATGCCCGCGGGACTAGTGGGTATTTT
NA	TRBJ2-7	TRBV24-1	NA	CATQCSRVRGEQYF	TGTGCCACCCAGTGTAGCAGGGTCCGGGGGGAGCAGTACTTC
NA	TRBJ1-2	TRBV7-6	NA	CASSLEAGLDYGYTF	TGTGCCAGCAGCTTAGAGGCGGGTCTGGATTATGGCTACACCTTC
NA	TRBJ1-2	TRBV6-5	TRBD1	CASTRQGAHGYTF	TGTGCCAGCACGCGACAGGGGGCGCATGGCTACACCTTC
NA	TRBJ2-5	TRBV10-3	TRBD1	CAISGTGTGQETQYF	TGTGCCATCAGTGGCACCGGGACAGGCCAAGAGACCCAGTACTTC
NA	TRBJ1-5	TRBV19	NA	CASSIGTREGQPQHF	TGTGCCAGTAGTATTGGGACCAGGGAGGGTCAGCCCCAGCATTTT
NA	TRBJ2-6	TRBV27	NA	CASSNQGPGANVLTF	TGTGCCAGCAGTAATCAGGGGCCAGGGGCCAACGTCCTGACTTTC
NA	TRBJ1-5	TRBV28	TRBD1	CASSTDRGYPPQHF	TGTGCCAGCAGTACCGACAGGGGATATCCGCCCCAGCATTTT
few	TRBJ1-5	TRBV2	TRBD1	CASSGQGADQPQHF	TGTGCCAGCAGTGGACAGGGGGCCGATCAGCCCCAGCATTTT
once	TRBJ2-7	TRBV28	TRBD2	CASSTGLAGVLQYF	TGTGCCAGCAGCACGGGACTAGCGGGAGTCTTGCAGTACTTC
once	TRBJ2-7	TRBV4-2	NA	CASSQEQVSSYEQYF	TGTGCCAGCAGCCAAGAGCAAGTTAGCTCCTACGAGCAGTACTTC
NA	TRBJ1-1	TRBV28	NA	CASSLWNTEAFF	TGTGCCAGCAGTTTGTGGAACACTGAAGCTTTCTTT
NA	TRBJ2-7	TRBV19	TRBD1	CASSILGLQGIKDEQYF	TGTGCCAGTAGTATACTAGGCTTACAGGGGATTAAGGACGAGCAGTACTTC
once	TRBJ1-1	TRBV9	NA	CASSPRTEAFF	TGTGCCAGCAGCCCGAGGACTGAAGCTTTCTTT
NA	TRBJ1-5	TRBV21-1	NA	CASSKAEARTGFNQPQHF	TGTGCCAGCAGCAAAGCCGAAGCGCGGACGGGGTTCAATCAGCCCCAGCATTTT
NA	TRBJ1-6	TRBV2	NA	CASRTGSSYNSPLHF	TGTGCCAGCAGAACGGGGAGCTCCTATAATTCACCCCTCCACTTT
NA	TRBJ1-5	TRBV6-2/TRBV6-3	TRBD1	CASSYRGQGFSNQPQHF	TGTGCCAGCAGTTACCGGGGACAGGGGTTTAGCAATCAGCCCCAGCATTTT
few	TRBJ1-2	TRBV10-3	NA	CAISESGGAGYGYTF	TGTGCCATCAGTGAGTCAGGAGGGGCCGGCTATGGCTACACCTTC
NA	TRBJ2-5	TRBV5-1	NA	CASSLGASEQETQYF	TGCGCCAGCAGCTTGGGGGCTAGCGAGCAAGAGACCCAGTACTTC
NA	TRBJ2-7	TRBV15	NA	CATFSYEQYF	TGTGCCACCTTCTCCTACGAGCAGTACTTC
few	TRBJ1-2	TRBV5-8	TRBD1	CASSLRTGGDYGYTF	TGTGCCAGCAGCTTAAGGACAGGGGGCGATTATGGCTACACCTTC
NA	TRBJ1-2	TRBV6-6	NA	CASISGAPRGYTF	TGTGCCAGCATATCCGGGGCCCCCCGTGGCTACACCTTC
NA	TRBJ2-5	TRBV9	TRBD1	CASSVEGQGAEETQYF	TGTGCCAGCAGCGTAGAGGGACAGGGGGCGGAAGAGACCCAGTACTTC
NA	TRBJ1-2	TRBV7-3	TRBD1	CASSLTPGQGSNYGYTF	TGTGCCAGCAGCTTAACCCCGGGACAGGGTTCTAACTATGGCTACACCTTC
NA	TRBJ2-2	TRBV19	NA	CASSIRESGELFF	TGTGCCAGTAGTATAAGGGAGTCCGGGGAGCTGTTTTTT
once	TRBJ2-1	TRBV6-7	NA	CASSCPGLRTYNEQFF	TGTGCCAGCAGTTGTCCGGGACTCCGAACCTACAATGAGCAGTTCTTC
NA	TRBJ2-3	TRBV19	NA	CASSVSTDTQYF	TGTGCCAGTAGTGTTAGCACAGATACGCAGTATTTT
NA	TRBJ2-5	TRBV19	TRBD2	CASTPRGLAGSQETQYF	TGTGCCAGTACCCCTCGAGGACTAGCGGGATCCCAAGAGACCCAGTACTTC
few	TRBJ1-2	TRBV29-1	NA	CSVEERGYYGYTF	TGCAGCGTTGAAGAACGGGGGTACTATGGCTACACCTTC
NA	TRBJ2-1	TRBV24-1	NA	CATSDPEGEGSYNEQFF	TGTGCCACCAGTGACCCCGAGGGGGAAGGGTCCTACAATGAGCAGTTCTTC
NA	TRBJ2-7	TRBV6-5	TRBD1	CASSPGTGGHYEQYF	TGTGCCAGCAGCCCAGGGACAGGGGGCCACTACGAGCAGTACTTC
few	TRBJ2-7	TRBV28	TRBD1	CASSLKRTAGQGRYEQYF	TGTGCCAGCAGCCTAAAGCGGACCGCGGGACAGGGGAGGTACGAGCAGTACTTC
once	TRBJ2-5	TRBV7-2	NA	CASSVGQRETQYF	TGTGCCAGCAGCGTTGGACAGAGAGAGACCCAGTACTTC
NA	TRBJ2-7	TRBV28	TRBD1	CASTTGTGAHEQYF	TGTGCCAGCACCACTGGGACAGGGGCCCACGAGCAGTACTTC
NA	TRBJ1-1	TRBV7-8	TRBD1	CASSLRQGATEAFF	TGTGCCAGCAGCTTAAGACAGGGGGCCACTGAAGCTTTCTTT
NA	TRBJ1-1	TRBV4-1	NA	CASRETSMNTEAFF	TGCGCCAGCAGGGAGACATCCATGAACACTGAAGCTTTCTTT
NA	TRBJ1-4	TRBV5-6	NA	CASSSQGLNEKLFF	TGTGCCAGCAGCTCACAGGGATTGAATGAAAAACTGTTTTTT
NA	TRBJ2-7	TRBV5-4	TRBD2	CASSLRELALTGEQYF	TGTGCCAGCAGCTTGAGGGAACTAGCGCTTACGGGAGAGCAGTACTTC
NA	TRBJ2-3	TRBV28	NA	CASRGTDTQYF	TGTGCCAGCAGGGGCACAGATACGCAGTATTTT
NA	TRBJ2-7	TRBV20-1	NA	CSAKWRYEQYF	TGCAGTGCTAAATGGAGATACGAGCAGTACTTC